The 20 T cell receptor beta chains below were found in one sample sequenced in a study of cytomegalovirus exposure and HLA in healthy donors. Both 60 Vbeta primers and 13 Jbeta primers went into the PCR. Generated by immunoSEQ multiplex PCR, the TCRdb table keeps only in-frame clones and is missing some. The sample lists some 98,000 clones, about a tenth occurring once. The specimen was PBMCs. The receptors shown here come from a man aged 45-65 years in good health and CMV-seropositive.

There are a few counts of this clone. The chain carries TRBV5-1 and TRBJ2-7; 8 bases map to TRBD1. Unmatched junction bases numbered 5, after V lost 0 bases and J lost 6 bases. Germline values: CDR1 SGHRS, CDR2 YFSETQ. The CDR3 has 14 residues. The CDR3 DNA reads TGCGCCAGCAGCTTGGGACAGGGGCCAACCGAGCAGTACTTC. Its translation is CASSLGQGPTEQYF. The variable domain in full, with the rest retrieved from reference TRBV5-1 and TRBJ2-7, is KAGVTQTPRYLIKTRGQQVTLSCSPISGHRSVSWYQQTPGQGLQFLFEYFSETQRNKGNFPGRFSGRQFSNSRSEMNVSTLELGDSALYLCASSLGQGPTEQYFGPGTRLTVT.

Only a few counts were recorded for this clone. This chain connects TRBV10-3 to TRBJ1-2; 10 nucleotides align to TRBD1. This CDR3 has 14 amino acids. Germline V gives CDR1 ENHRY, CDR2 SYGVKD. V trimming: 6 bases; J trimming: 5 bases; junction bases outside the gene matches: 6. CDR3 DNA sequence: TGTGCCATCAGCACGACAGGGGGCGGTTATGGCTACACCTTC. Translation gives CAISTTGGGYGYTF.

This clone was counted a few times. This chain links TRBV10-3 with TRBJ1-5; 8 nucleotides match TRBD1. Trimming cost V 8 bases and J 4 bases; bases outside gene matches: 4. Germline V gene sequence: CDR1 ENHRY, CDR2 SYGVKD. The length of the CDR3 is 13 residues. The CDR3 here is CAISGQVNQPQHF. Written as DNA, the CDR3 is TGTGCCATCTCGGGACAGGTGAATCAGCCCCAGCATTTT.

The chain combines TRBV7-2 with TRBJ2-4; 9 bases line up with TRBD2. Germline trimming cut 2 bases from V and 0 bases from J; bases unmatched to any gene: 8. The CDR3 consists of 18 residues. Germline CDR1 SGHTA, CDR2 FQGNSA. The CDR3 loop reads CASSLTSTSGLAKNIQYF. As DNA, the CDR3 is TGTGCCAGCAGCTTAACCTCGACTAGCGGCCTAGCCAAAAACATTCAGTACTTC.

DNA of the CDR3: TGTGCCAGCAGCTTATCGGGTTCTCGTCAGCCCCAGCATTTT. Its protein is CASSLSGSRQPQHF. The rearrangement links TRBV7-9 to TRBJ1-5; no firm D call. This CDR3 has 14 amino acids. The germline V gene has CDR1 SEHNR and CDR2 FQNEAQ (reference sequence). V gave up 2 bases and J gave up 6 bases, with 11 bases separating them.

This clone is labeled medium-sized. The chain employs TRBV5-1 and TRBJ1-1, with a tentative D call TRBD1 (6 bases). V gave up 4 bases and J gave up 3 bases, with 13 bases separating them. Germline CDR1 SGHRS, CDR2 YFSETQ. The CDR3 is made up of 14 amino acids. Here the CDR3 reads CASSQGLSDTEAFF. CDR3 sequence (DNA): TGCGCCAGCAGCCAGGGGTTGTCGGACACTGAAGCTTTCTTT.

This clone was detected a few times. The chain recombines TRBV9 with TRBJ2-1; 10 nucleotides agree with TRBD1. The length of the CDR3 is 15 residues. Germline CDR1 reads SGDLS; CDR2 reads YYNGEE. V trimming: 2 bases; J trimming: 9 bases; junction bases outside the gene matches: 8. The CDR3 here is CASSVGTGARSEQFF. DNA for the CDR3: TGTGCCAGCAGCGTCGGGACAGGGGCTAGGAGTGAGCAGTTCTTC. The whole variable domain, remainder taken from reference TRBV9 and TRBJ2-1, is DSGVTQTPKHLITATGQRVTLRCSPRSGDLSVYWYQQSLDQGLQFLIQYYNGEERAKGNILERFSAQQFPDLHSELNLSSLELGDSALYFCASSVGTGARSEQFFGPGTRLTVL.

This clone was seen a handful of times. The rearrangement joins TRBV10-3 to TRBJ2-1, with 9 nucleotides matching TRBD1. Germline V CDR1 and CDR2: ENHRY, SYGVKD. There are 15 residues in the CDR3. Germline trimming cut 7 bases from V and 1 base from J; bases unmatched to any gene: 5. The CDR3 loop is CAITRDRASYNEQFF. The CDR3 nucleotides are TGTGCCATCACCAGGGACAGGGCATCCTACAATGAGCAGTTCTTC.

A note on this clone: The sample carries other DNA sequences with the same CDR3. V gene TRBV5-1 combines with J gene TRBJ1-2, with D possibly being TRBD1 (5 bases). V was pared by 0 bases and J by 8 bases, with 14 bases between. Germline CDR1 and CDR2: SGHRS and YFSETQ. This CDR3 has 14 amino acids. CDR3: CASSLAAQAEGYTF. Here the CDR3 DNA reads TGCGCCAGCAGCTTGGCCGCACAGGCTGAGGGCTACACCTTC.

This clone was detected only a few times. This CDR3 reads CASSFAGASGGEKLFF. The CDR3 DNA reads as TGTGCCAGCAGCTTTGCAGGGGCCTCGGGTGGGGAAAAACTGTTTTTT. The J gene is TRBJ1-4, the V gene TRBV7-9, with a weak D call TRBD1 (6 bases). Germline CDR1 reads SEHNR; CDR2 reads FQNEAQ (reference sequence). V was cut by 3 bases and J by 8 bases, with 19 bases left in between. CDR3 length: 16 amino acids.

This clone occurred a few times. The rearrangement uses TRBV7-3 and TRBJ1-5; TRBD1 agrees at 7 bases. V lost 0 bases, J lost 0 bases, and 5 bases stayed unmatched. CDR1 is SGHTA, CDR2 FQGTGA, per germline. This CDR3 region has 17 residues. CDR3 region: CASSLTRGQISNQPQHF. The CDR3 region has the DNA TGTGCCAGCAGCTTAACGCGGGGACAGATTAGCAATCAGCCCCAGCATTTT. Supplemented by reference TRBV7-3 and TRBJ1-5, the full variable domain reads GAGVSQTPSNKVTEKGKYVELRCDPISGHTALYWYRQSLGQGPEFLIYFQGTGAADDSGLPNDRFFAVRPEGSVSTLKIQRTERGDSAVYLCASSLTRGQISNQPQHFGDGTRLSIL.

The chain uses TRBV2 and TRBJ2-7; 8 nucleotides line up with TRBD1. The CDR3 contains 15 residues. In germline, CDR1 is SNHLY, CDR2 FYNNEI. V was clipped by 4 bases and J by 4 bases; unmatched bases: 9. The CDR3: CASSAVGTGGYEQYF. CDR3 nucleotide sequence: TGTGCCAGCAGTGCGGTTGGGACAGGCGGGTACGAGCAGTACTTC.

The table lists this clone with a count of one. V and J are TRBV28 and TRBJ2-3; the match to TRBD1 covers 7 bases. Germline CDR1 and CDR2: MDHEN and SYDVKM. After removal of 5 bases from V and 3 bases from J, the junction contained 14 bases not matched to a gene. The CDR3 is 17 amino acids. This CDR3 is CASSPQTGRIGTDTQYF. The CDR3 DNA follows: TGTGCCAGCAGTCCTCAGACAGGGCGGATTGGGACAGATACGCAGTATTTT.

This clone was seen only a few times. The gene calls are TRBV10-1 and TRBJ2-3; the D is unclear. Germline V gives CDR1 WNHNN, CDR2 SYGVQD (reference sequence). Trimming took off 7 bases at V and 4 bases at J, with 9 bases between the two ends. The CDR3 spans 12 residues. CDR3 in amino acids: CASKPLSDTQYF. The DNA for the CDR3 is TGCGCCAGCAAACCACTCTCAGATACGCAGTATTTT.

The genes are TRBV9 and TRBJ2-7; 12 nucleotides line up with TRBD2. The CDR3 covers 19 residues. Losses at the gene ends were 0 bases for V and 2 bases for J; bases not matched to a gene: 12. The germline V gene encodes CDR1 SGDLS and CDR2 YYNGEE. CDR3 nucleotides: TGTGCCAGCAGCGTAGACGTGGGGGGAGGACTAGCGGGACCCTACGAGCAGTACTTC. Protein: CASSVDVGGGLAGPYEQYF.

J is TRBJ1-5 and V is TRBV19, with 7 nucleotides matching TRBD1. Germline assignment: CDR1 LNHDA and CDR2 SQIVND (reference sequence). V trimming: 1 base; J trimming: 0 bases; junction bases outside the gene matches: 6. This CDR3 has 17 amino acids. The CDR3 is CASSIVPGQYSNQPQHF. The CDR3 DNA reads TGTGCCAGTAGTATAGTTCCGGGACAGTATAGCAATCAGCCCCAGCATTTT.

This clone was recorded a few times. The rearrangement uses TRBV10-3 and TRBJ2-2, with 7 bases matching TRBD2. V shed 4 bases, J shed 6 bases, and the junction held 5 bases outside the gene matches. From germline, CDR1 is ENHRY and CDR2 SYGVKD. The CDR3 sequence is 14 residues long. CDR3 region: CAISGQRDPGELFF. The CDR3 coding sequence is TGTGCCATCAGTGGGCAGCGGGACCCCGGGGAGCTGTTTTTT.

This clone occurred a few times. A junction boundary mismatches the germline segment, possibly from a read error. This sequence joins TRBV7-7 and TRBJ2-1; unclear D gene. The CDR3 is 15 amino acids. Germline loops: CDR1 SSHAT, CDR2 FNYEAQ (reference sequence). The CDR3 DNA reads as TGTGCTAGCAGCTTAGGATACGGCTCCTACAATGAGCAGTTCTTC. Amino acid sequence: CASSLGYGSYNEQFF.

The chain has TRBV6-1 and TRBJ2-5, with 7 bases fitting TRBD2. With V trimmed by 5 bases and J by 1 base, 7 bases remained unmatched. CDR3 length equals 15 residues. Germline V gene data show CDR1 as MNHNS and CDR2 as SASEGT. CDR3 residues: CASSSSGHRQETQYF. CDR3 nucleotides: TGTGCCAGCAGTAGTAGCGGGCATCGCCAAGAGACCCAGTACTTC.

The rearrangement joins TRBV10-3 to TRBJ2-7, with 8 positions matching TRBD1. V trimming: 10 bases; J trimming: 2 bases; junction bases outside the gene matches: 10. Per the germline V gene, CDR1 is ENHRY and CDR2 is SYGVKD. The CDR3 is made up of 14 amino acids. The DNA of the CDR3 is TGTGCCACCTCTGGACAGGGCAGCGCCTACGAGCAGTACTTC. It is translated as CATSGQGSAYEQYF.